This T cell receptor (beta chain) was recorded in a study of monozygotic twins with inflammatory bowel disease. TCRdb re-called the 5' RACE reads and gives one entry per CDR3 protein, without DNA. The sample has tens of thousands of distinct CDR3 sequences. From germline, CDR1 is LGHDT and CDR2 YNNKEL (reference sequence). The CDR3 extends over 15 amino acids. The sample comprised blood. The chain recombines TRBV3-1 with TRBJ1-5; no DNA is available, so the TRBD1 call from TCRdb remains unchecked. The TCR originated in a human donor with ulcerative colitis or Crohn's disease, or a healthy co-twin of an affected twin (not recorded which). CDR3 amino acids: CASSQDTGRYQPQHF.